Each of the 27 T cell receptor beta chains below was sequenced from the same sample in a study of blood T cell repertoires in COVID-19. Assay: immunoSEQ multiplex PCR; the TCRdb copy retains only in-frame clones and omits some. There are 65,000 to 85,000 clones in the sample; 89% occur only once, and about 7.4% lies in the top ten. Sequences were obtained from peripheral blood. The receptor set was obtained from a man between 45 and 60 years old with active COVID-19.

The chain is built from TRBV19 and TRBJ2-3, with D maybe TRBD1 (6 bases). This CDR3 is 14 amino acids long. V was pared by 4 bases and J by 0 bases, with 8 bases between. In germline, CDR1 is LNHDA, CDR2 SQIVND (reference sequence). CDR3 DNA sequence: TGTGCCAGTAGTAGAGACAGGAGCACAGATACGCAGTATTTT. Translation gives CASSRDRSTDTQYF.

This clone is a singleton in its sample. The chain has TRBV7-9 and TRBJ1-4; D possibly corresponds to TRBD1 (5 bases). Germline loops: CDR1 SEHNR, CDR2 FQNEAQ (reference sequence). V lost 5 bases and J 8 bases, leaving 18 bases between the germline ends. CDR3 length equals 15 residues. CDR3 coding DNA: TGTGCCAGCAGCACCCCGACAGAGAGAGGAGAAAAACTGTTTTTT. It codes for CASSTPTERGEKLFF.

The chain combines TRBV5-8 with TRBJ2-3, with 10 bases that match TRBD2. The trim removed 0 bases at V and 3 bases at J, leaving 4 bases unmatched. This CDR3 is built from 16 residues. Germline-derived CDR1 and CDR2 are SGHTS and YDEGEE. This CDR3 is CASSLDVAGGTDTQYF. The CDR3 DNA follows: TGTGCCAGCAGCTTGGATGTAGCGGGGGGAACAGATACGCAGTATTTT.

The chain uses TRBV6-6 and TRBJ2-7, with TRBD1 matching over 7 bases. Unmatched junction bases numbered 9, after V lost 2 bases and J lost 5 bases. Germline V gives CDR1 MNHNY, CDR2 SVGAGI (reference sequence). The CDR3 contains 15 residues. This CDR3 reads CASSYTRGPDHEQYF. Written as DNA, the CDR3 is TGTGCCAGCAGTTACACTAGGGGGCCTGACCACGAGCAGTACTTC.

The genes are TRBV6-5 and TRBJ1-2, with D possibly TRBD1 on 5 matching bases. This CDR3 is 13 amino acids long. V shed 6 bases and J shed 4 bases, with 12 bases lying between them. CDR1 and CDR2 from the germline V gene are MNHEY and SVGAGI. CDR3 bases: TGTGCCAGCAGGGGGGGGTTCGGCTATGGCTACACCTTC. Encoded protein: CASRGGFGYGYTF.

This chain joins TRBV9 and TRBJ2-3; D may be TRBD1 (5 bases). V was trimmed by 4 bases and J by 2 bases, leaving 11 bases between them. CDR1 and CDR2 (germline): SGDLS, YYNGEE. The CDR3 covers 14 residues. The CDR3: CASSTRATTDTQYF. In DNA, the CDR3 is TGTGCCAGCAGCACCAGGGCCACCACAGATACGCAGTATTTT.

This sequence joins TRBV5-1 and TRBJ2-5; no firm D call. The V end was cut by 3 bases, the J end by 1 base, with 13 bases between. Germline CDR1 SGHRS, CDR2 YFSETQ. This CDR3 has 15 amino acids. Here the CDR3 reads CASSSPGSFQETQYF. CDR3 nucleotide sequence: TGCGCCAGCAGCTCCCCAGGCAGTTTCCAAGAGACCCAGTACTTC.

This chain connects TRBV7-9 to TRBJ1-4; TRBD1 is a possible D gene (6 bases). This CDR3 contains 14 residues. Germline V gives CDR1 SEHNR, CDR2 FQNEAQ (reference sequence). The V end was cut by 5 bases, the J end by 2 bases, with 9 bases between. The CDR3 loop reads CASSPTGTNEKLFF. CDR3 coding DNA: TGTGCCAGCAGCCCGACAGGTACTAATGAAAAACTGTTTTTT.

The V call is TRBV11-2, the J call TRBJ2-1, with D possibly being TRBD2 (6 bases). V was trimmed by 1 base and J by 6 bases, leaving 10 bases between them. The germline V gene has CDR1 SGHAT and CDR2 FQNNGV. This CDR3 region has 14 residues. The CDR3, as DNA: TGTGCCAGCAGCTTAGGAGGAGGGTCCAATGAGCAGTTCTTC. It yields the protein CASSLGGGSNEQFF. Together with reference TRBV11-2 and TRBJ2-1, the CDR3 gives the full variable domain: EAGVAQSPRYKIIEKRQSVAFWCNPISGHATLYWYQQILGQGPKLLIQFQNNGVVDDSQLPKDRFSAERLKGVDSTLKIQPAKLEDSAVYLCASSLGGGSNEQFFGPGTRLTVL.

This chain joins TRBV3-1 (or the pseudogene TRBV3-2) and TRBJ2-7, with D possibly TRBD1 on 5 matching bases. CDR3 length: 14 amino acids. The germline V gene has CDR1 LGHDT and CDR2 YNNKEL (reference sequence). Trimming removed 3 bases from V and 4 bases from J, with 13 bases in between. CDR3 bases: TGTGCCAGCAGCCATGGTCAGGGCGTATACGAGCAGTACTTC. Translating it yields CASSHGQGVYEQYF.

The chain combines TRBV2 with TRBJ2-1; 10 nucleotides agree with TRBD2. This CDR3 is 13 amino acids long. Germline values: CDR1 SNHLY, CDR2 FYNNEI. The trim removed 6 bases at V and 8 bases at J, leaving 4 bases unmatched. The CDR3 spells CASSERGGDEQFF. CDR3 nucleotides: TGTGCCAGCAGCGAGCGGGGGGGGGATGAGCAGTTCTTC.

The chain links TRBV18 to TRBJ1-6, with D unclear. Germline-derived CDR1 and CDR2 are KGHSH and LQKENI. The CDR3 extends over 12 amino acids. V lost 3 bases, J lost 7 bases, and 4 bases lay in between. In nucleotides, the CDR3 is TGTGCCAGCTCACCGCAGAATTCACCCCTCCACTTT. Its protein product is CASSPQNSPLHF.

The gene calls are TRBV7-7 and TRBJ2-5; D unresolved. This CDR3 is built from 13 residues. Germline assignment: CDR1 SSHAT and CDR2 FNYEAQ (reference sequence). Trimming took off 5 bases at V and 2 bases at J, with 9 bases between the two ends. This CDR3 reads CASSPALQETQYF. In nucleotides, the CDR3 is TGTGCCAGCAGCCCCGCGTTACAAGAGACCCAGTACTTC.

This clone showed up just once. The gene calls are TRBV7-2 and TRBJ2-2, with D possibly TRBD1 on 6 matching bases. The CDR3 contains 13 residues. Trimming removed 3 bases at V and 5 bases at J, with 7 bases between. The germline CDR1 and CDR2 sequences are SGHTA and FQGNSA. This CDR3 reads CASSFGTTGELFF. CDR3 sequence (DNA): TGTGCCAGCAGCTTCGGGACAACCGGGGAGCTGTTTTTT.

This chain connects TRBV7-9 to TRBJ1-2; D possibly corresponds to TRBD1 (6 bases). This CDR3 is 13 amino acids long. The germline V gene encodes CDR1 SEHNR and CDR2 FQNEAQ (reference sequence). The ends were cut back, 5 bases at V and 8 bases at J, with 15 bases in the middle. The CDR3 DNA sequence: TGTGCCAGCAGCCCTAATCCAGGGGAGGGCTACACCTTC. Amino acids: CASSPNPGEGYTF.

The chain uses TRBV5-6 and TRBJ2-2; a weak D match, TRBD1 (5 bases). Germline V gene sequence: CDR1 SGHDT, CDR2 YYEEEE. V was cut by 4 bases and J by 1 base, with 17 bases left in between. CDR3 size: 17 residues. CDR3 nucleotide sequence: TGTGCCAGCAGCAGAACTCTAGTGCAGGGGAACACCGGGGAGCTGTTTTTT. Its translation: CASSRTLVQGNTGELFF.

This chain connects TRBV4-1 to TRBJ2-1, with 11 bases identical to TRBD2. Unmatched junction bases numbered 5, after V lost 0 bases and J lost 1 base. CDR3 size: 18 residues. Germline assignment: CDR1 MGHRA and CDR2 YSYEKL. The CDR3 protein is CASSQEASGGLSYNEQFF. As DNA, the CDR3 is TGCGCCAGCAGCCAAGAAGCTAGCGGGGGGTTATCCTACAATGAGCAGTTCTTC.

The chain combines TRBV7-9 with TRBJ1-4; 7 positions match TRBD1. Germline CDR1 SEHNR, CDR2 FQNEAQ (reference sequence). Trimming took 3 bases from V and 7 from J; bases not matched to a gene: 2. The CDR3 runs to 13 residues. The CDR3 nucleotides are TGTGCCAGCAGCTTCACAGGGGCTGAAAAACTGTTTTTT. It specifies CASSFTGAEKLFF.

The rearrangement links TRBV20-1 to TRBJ2-1; D call uncertain. Trimming shortened V by 5 bases and J by 7 bases, and 6 bases separated the two germline ends. From germline, CDR1 is DFQATT and CDR2 SNEGSKA (reference sequence). This CDR3 has 10 residues. CDR3 coding DNA: TGCAGTGCTGCGCTAAATGAGCAGTTCTTC. Translating gives CSAALNEQFF.

This clone occurred once. The J gene is TRBJ1-1, the V gene TRBV7-2; 8 bases line up with TRBD1. Per germline, CDR1 SGHTA and CDR2 FQGNSA. The CDR3 is 13 residues long. Germline trimming cut 4 bases from V and 4 bases from J; bases unmatched to any gene: 2. CDR3 protein: CASSSDRVTEAFF. For the CDR3, the DNA is TGTGCCAGCAGCTCGGACAGGGTCACTGAAGCTTTCTTT.

The chain recombines TRBV5-1 with TRBJ2-1; D perhaps matches TRBD2 (6 bases). In germline, CDR1 is SGHRS, CDR2 YFSETQ. Trimming left V 1 base short and J 5 bases short, with 16 bases between. The CDR3 extends over 16 amino acids. This chain's CDR3 is CASSLIGGSLHNEQFF. Here the CDR3 DNA reads TGCGCCAGCAGCTTGATAGGAGGGTCCTTACACAATGAGCAGTTCTTC.

The chain employs TRBV4-1 and TRBJ1-1, with TRBD1 matching over 8 bases. Looked up from germline, CDR1 is MGHRA and CDR2 is YSYEKL. The CDR3 sequence is 14 residues long. Trimming cost V 8 bases and J 6 bases; bases outside gene matches: 11. The CDR3 loop reads CASGPTGEFAEAFF. The DNA of the CDR3 is TGCGCCAGCGGTCCGACAGGGGAGTTCGCTGAAGCTTTCTTT.

Only one count was recorded for this clone. CDR3 DNA sequence: TGCAGTGCTAGTAACATTAAATATCAGCCCCAGCATTTT. The encoded protein is CSASNIKYQPQHF. This chain connects TRBV20-1 to TRBJ1-5; D remains unclear. CDR1 is DFQATT and CDR2 is SNEGSKA in the germline V gene (reference sequence). V shed 3 bases and J shed 5 bases, with 11 bases lying between them. The CDR3 runs 13 residues.

This clone was detected only a few times. The chain employs TRBV4-3 and TRBJ1-6, with 7 bases matching TRBD1. Germline V lookup: CDR1 LGHNA, CDR2 YSLEER. This CDR3 contains 14 residues. J gave up 10 bases and V 3 bases, and 6 bases lay outside the gene matches. The CDR3 loop reads CASSQDRQGSPLHF. The CDR3 bases are TGCGCCAGCAGCCAGGACAGGCAGGGGTCACCCCTCCACTTT.

This chain joins TRBV2 and TRBJ2-2; 9 nucleotides agree with TRBD2. The length of the CDR3 is 16 residues. Germline CDR1 is SNHLY and CDR2 is FYNNEI. Trimming removed 4 bases from V and 5 bases from J; junction bases left unmatched: 8. The CDR3 region has the DNA TGTGCCAGCAGTGTAATCGGCGGGAGGGGGACCGGGGAGCTGTTTTTT. The encoded protein is CASSVIGGRGTGELFF.

The gene calls are TRBV15 and TRBJ2-7, with D possibly TRBD1 on 5 matching bases. The germline V gene has CDR1 LNHNV and CDR2 YYDKDF (reference sequence). The CDR3 sequence is 15 residues long. V was clipped by 0 bases and J by 7 bases, with 16 bases between them. The DNA of the CDR3 is TGTGCCACCAGCAGAGATCCTAGGCAGGGTGGAGAGCAGTACTTC. Translation: CATSRDPRQGGEQYF.

This chain uses TRBV6-1 with TRBJ2-5; D perhaps matches TRBD2 (5 bases). This CDR3 comprises 14 residues. From germline, CDR1 is MNHNS and CDR2 SASEGT. The V gene lost 5 bases and the J gene lost 1 base, with 11 bases spanning the gap. CDR3 loop: CASSSLGIQETQYF. DNA for the CDR3: TGTGCCAGCAGTTCCCTCGGGATCCAAGAGACCCAGTACTTC.